The entry below gives a single T cell receptor beta chain sequence along with its context. Sequenced by immunoSEQ multiplex PCR; TCRdb stores in-frame clones only, minus some. The sample records hundreds of thousands of clones, about nine tenths being singletons. The CDR3 extends over 13 amino acids. Germline CDR1 MNHEY, CDR2 SMNVEV (reference sequence). The V and J ends lost 2 bases and 6 bases respectively, with 10 bases between them. The data stem from a study of blood T cell repertoires in COVID-19. Study background: Italy, Spain and the United States were the sources of the convalescent and acute COVID-19 samples.

This TCR derives from a man aged 45-65 years with acute or convalescent COVID-19. The chain links TRBV27 to TRBJ1-2, with D maybe TRBD1 (5 bases). The material sequenced was peripheral blood. CDR3 residues: CASSLGGNNGYTF. For the CDR3, the DNA is TGTGCCAGCAGTTTAGGGGGGAATAATGGCTACACCTTC.